This TCR beta chain was sequenced during a study of radiotherapy plus CTLA-4 blockade in lung cancer. V shed 1 base and J 7 bases; nucleotides not matched to a gene: 5. The CDR3 is 15 residues long. CDR1 is SGHRS, CDR2 YFSETQ, per germline. Using immunoSEQ multiplex PCR, the repertoire was profiled, and TCRdb retains in-frame clones only, with some absent. Altogether roughly 76,000 clones are present, approximately 73% being singletons, with the ten largest covering 9.9%. The chain couples TRBV5-1 to TRBJ2-1, with 10 bases aligning to TRBD2. The TCR was taken from a human donor with non-small cell lung cancer whose response to radiotherapy plus ipilimumab could not be evaluated. This material consisted of peripheral blood, taken from a patient treated with radiotherapy plus ipilimumab. As DNA, the CDR3 is TGCGCCAGCAGCTTGAGACTAGCGGGTAGAAATGAGCAGTTCTTC. It specifies CASSLRLAGRNEQFF.